The 4 T cell receptor beta chains given below trace back to one sample, sequenced in a study of cytomegalovirus exposure and HLA in healthy donors. Primers: 60 Vbeta forward and 13 Jbeta reverse. Repertoires were generated with immunoSEQ multiplex PCR, while TCRdb's copy carries only in-frame clones and drops some. The sample records some 170,000 clones, 55% to 75% being singletons. The sequenced material came from PBMCs. These receptors were taken from a human donor in good health.

This chain joins TRBV6-5 and TRBJ1-2, with 7 nucleotides matching TRBD1. The CDR3 extends over 14 amino acids. With 7 bases clipped from V and 4 bases from J, the junction kept 9 bases outside the gene matches. In germline, CDR1 is MNHEY, CDR2 SVGAGI. The CDR3 DNA reads TGTGCCAGCACCCAGGGACAGCCGCTCTATGGCTACACCTTC. Translation gives CASTQGQPLYGYTF.

This chain links TRBV2 with TRBJ2-1, with 9 bases aligning to TRBD2. CDR3 size: 14 residues. Germline trimming cut 4 bases from V and 9 bases from J; bases unmatched to any gene: 7. Germline values: CDR1 SNHLY, CDR2 FYNNEI. The CDR3 DNA is TGTGCCAGCAGTGTGGGGCGGGGGGGCGGTGAGCAGTTCTTC. This codes for CASSVGRGGGEQFF.

The CDR3 region is CASSLYPAGYNEQFF. The CDR3, as DNA: TGTGCCAGCAGCTTATACCCCGCCGGCTACAATGAGCAGTTCTTC. The chain joins TRBV7-3 to TRBJ2-1; D call uncertain. Germline V gene data show CDR1 as SGHTA and CDR2 as FQGTGA. This CDR3 spans 15 amino acids. Trimming cost V 2 bases and J 3 bases, with 11 bases left between them. Drawing the rest from reference TRBV7-3 and TRBJ2-1, the complete variable domain is GAGVSQTPSNKVTEKGKYVELRCDPISGHTALYWYRQSLGQGPEFLIYFQGTGAADDSGLPNDRFFAVRPEGSVSTLKIQRTERGDSAVYLCASSLYPAGYNEQFFGPGTRLTVL.

The V and J genes are TRBV19 and TRBJ1-5, with D perhaps matching TRBD1 (5 bases). CDR3 size: 12 residues. The germline gives CDR1 LNHDA, CDR2 SQIVND (reference sequence). V was clipped by 7 bases and J by 5 bases, with 9 bases between them. The CDR3 DNA sequence: TGTGCCAGTAAGCAAGGGGATCAGCCCCAGCATTTT. Amino acid sequence: CASKQGDQPQHF.